Sequencing of this T cell receptor beta chain was carried out in a study of tumor-infiltrating lymphocytes in primary liver carcinoma. Germline CDR1 reads SGHAT; CDR2 reads FQDESV (reference sequence). The CDR3 loop spans 15 amino acids. The germline V and J ends were trimmed by 1 base and 3 bases, with 13 bases remaining between them. Reverse transcription of about 0.5 ug total RNA with a constant-region primer produced TCR beta cDNA. Modified slightly, ARM-PCR produced TCR beta libraries over three nested multiplex PCR rounds. It was with TRBV1-TRBV30 forward primers and a C-beta reverse primer that the first two PCR rounds were run, at approximately 9 cycles each. TCRdb redid the calling of the multiplex PCR reads with MiXCR, one entry per CDR3 protein. The sample lists some 190,000 distinct CDR3 sequences; 50% to 75% were seen once. Unsorted whole blood supplied the blood RNA, and germline DNA was isolated too.

This clonotype was seen many times. Input material: peripheral blood. This TCR came from a man between 40 and 49 years old with primary liver carcinoma and hepatitis B virus infection. The genes are TRBV11-1 and TRBJ2-7; perhaps TRBD1 as D (6 bases). This CDR3 is CASSLGTALVYEQYF. For the CDR3, the DNA is TGTGCCAGCAGCTTAGGGACAGCTTTGGTCTACGAGCAGTACTTC.